This is a list of T cell receptor beta chains from one sample in a study of T-cell memory formation after mild COVID-19. TCRdb called the 5' RACE reads again in MiXCR, with one record for every CDR3 protein. The sample lists 200,000 to 250,000 distinct CDR3 sequences, 9.5% occurring once. Sequenced material: PBMCs or a T cell subset sorted from them (not recorded which). All receptors come from a man aged 18 to 35 who had mild COVID-19 (a few samples of this study predate the infection). Cell type and time point are not known. CDR3s include the opening cysteine and the closing phenylalanine or tryptophan. A D gene is named only where the DNA matches it firmly. Only some rows state a clone size, as once, few, many or a class for expanded clones.

clone_size cdr3_length j_call v_call d_call cdr3_nt cdr3_aa
few 13 TRBJ2-2 TRBV5-1 TRBD1 TGCGCCAGCAGCTCTAGGGGGCAAGGGGAGCTGTTTTTT CASSSRGQGELFF
many 12 TRBJ2-3 TRBV5-1 NA TGCGCCAGCAGCTTGGCGCGCGATACGCAGTATTTT CASSLARDTQYF
many 14 TRBJ2-3 TRBV5-1 TRBD1 TGCGCCAGCAGCTTCGGGACAGGGCCCGATACGCAGTATTTT CASSFGTGPDTQYF
NA 13 TRBJ2-1 TRBV20-1 NA TGCAGTGCTACTAGCAGAACTTACAATGAGCAGTTCTTC CSATSRTYNEQFF
many 14 TRBJ2-5 TRBV4-1 NA TGCGCCAGCAGCCGGGTCGGCCAGGGAGGGACCCAGTACTTC CASSRVGQGGTQYF
NA 14 TRBJ1-1 TRBV12-3/TRBV12-4 NA TGTGCCAGCAGTGAGATTAACTTGAACACTGAAGCTTTCTTT CASSEINLNTEAFF
many 16 TRBJ2-2 TRBV4-3 TRBD1 TGCGCCAGCAGCCAGCGGCCCGGGACAGGGATCGGGGAGCTGTTTTTT CASSQRPGTGIGELFF
NA 13 TRBJ1-6 TRBV6-6 TRBD1 TGTGCCAGCAAAGGACAGGGCAATTCACCCCTCCACTTT CASKGQGNSPLHF
NA 14 TRBJ1-5 TRBV20-1 TRBD1 TGCAGTGCTAGGAGGACAGGGGGCGTTCAGCCCCAGCATTTT CSARRTGGVQPQHF
NA 15 TRBJ2-5 TRBV3-1 NA TGTGCCAGCAGCCCGTCGGGGGACCCTGAAGAGACCCAGTACTTC CASSPSGDPEETQYF
NA 15 TRBJ2-5 TRBV20-1 TRBD1 TGCAGTGCTAGGCCCCCGTGGACAGGGCCAGAGACCCAGTACTTC CSARPPWTGPETQYF
many 13 TRBJ2-3 TRBV7-2 NA TGTGCCAGCAGCTTAGGAGGCTCAGATACGCAGTATTTT CASSLGGSDTQYF
many 16 TRBJ1-5 TRBV25-1 NA TGTGCCAGCAGTGAAACGAACAGTTGGAGCAATCAGCCCCAGCATTTT CASSETNSWSNQPQHF
few 15 TRBJ1-1 TRBV19 NA TGTGCCAGTAGTATAGATGGACGTCAAGACCGTGAAGCTTTCTTT CASSIDGRQDREAFF
few 14 TRBJ1-5 TRBV12-3/TRBV12-4 NA TGTGCCAGCAGTGGGCAGGGGATGAATCAGCCCCAGCATTTT CASSGQGMNQPQHF
few 15 TRBJ1-1 TRBV15 TRBD1 TGTGCCACCAGCAGAAAGGACAGGGTGGGGACTGAAGCTTTCTTT CATSRKDRVGTEAFF
few 11 TRBJ1-2 TRBV6-2/TRBV6-3 NA TGTGCCAGCAGTAAGGCCCGCGGCTACACCTTC CASSKARGYTF
NA 17 TRBJ2-4 TRBV20-1 TRBD2 TGCAGTGCCGTGGGACTAGCGGGGGGCCAGGCCAAAAACATTCAGTACTTC CSAVGLAGGQAKNIQYF
NA 15 TRBJ2-1 TRBV6-6 TRBD2 TGTGCCAGCAGTTGGGGGACTAGCGGGTACAATGAGCAGTTCTTC CASSWGTSGYNEQFF
many 16 TRBJ2-5 TRBV29-1 NA TGCAGCGTTGAAGGAGCAACCGGTGTTGGGCCGGAGACCCAGTACTTC CSVEGATGVGPETQYF
once 14 TRBJ2-5 TRBV7-2 NA TGTGCCAGCAGCTTAGCAATCGGACCGGAGACCCAGTACTTC CASSLAIGPETQYF
many 12 TRBJ2-1 TRBV20-1 NA TGCAGTGCTAGAGAATCGGTTAATGAGCAGTTCTTC CSARESVNEQFF
few 11 TRBJ2-5 TRBV29-1 NA TGCAGCGTCAGGTACCAAGAGACCCAGTACTTC CSVRYQETQYF
NA 15 TRBJ2-7 TRBV11-3 TRBD1 TGTGCCAGCAGCCTAGGGACAGGGGGCGATTACGAGCAGTACTTC CASSLGTGGDYEQYF
NA 13 TRBJ1-2 TRBV7-2 NA TGTGCCAGCAGACAGGGATTAAACTATGGCTACACCTTC CASRQGLNYGYTF
few 13 TRBJ1-4 TRBV20-1 NA TGCAGTGCTAGCCAGCCAACTAATGAAAAACTGTTTTTT CSASQPTNEKLFF
few 16 TRBJ1-3 TRBV6-5 TRBD1 TGTGCCAGCAGTTACAGCGGTGACAGGGCTGGAAACACCATATATTTT CASSYSGDRAGNTIYF
few 12 TRBJ1-4 TRBV7-9 NA TGTGCCAGCAGCCGGGACAATGAAAAACTGTTTTTT CASSRDNEKLFF
few 15 TRBJ2-3 TRBV10-3 TRBD2 TGTGCCATCAGTGCTCCTAGCGGGGCGGGAGATACGCAGTATTTT CAISAPSGAGDTQYF
many 16 TRBJ1-3 TRBV7-9 NA TGTGCCAGCAGCTTAGATTTGGGGGCGCTTGGAAACACCATATATTTT CASSLDLGALGNTIYF
few 14 TRBJ2-5 TRBV20-1 TRBD1 TGCAGTGCCAACCGGGACAGTCATCAAGAGACCCAGTACTTC CSANRDSHQETQYF
few 15 TRBJ1-5 TRBV2 TRBD1 TGTGCCAGCAGAGGTGGGACAGGGGGAAATCAGCCCCAGCATTTT CASRGGTGGNQPQHF
NA 13 TRBJ2-5 TRBV2 NA TGTGCCAGCACGCGGGGAAACCAAGAGACCCAGTACTTC CASTRGNQETQYF
few 14 TRBJ2-1 TRBV4-3 NA TGCGCCAGCAGCCAAGAGAGCAGGGCCTGGGAGCAGTTCTTC CASSQESRAWEQFF
many 15 TRBJ2-2 TRBV5-1 TRBD1 TGCGCCAGCAGCCCAGGGGGCTGGGACACCGGGGAGCTGTTTTTT CASSPGGWDTGELFF
NA 16 TRBJ1-6 TRBV6-5 NA TGTGCCAGCAGACACCGACCGGGACTGCCTAATTCACCCCTCCACTTT CASRHRPGLPNSPLHF
few 11 TRBJ1-1 TRBV29-1 NA TGCAGCGTTCACATGAACACTGAAGCTTTCTTT CSVHMNTEAFF
many 16 TRBJ2-4 TRBV20-1 NA TGCAGTGCTAGGCCCCACTCCGACAGGTGGGGAAACATTCAGTACTTC CSARPHSDRWGNIQYF
few 13 TRBJ2-5 TRBV5-1 NA TGCGCCAGCAGCTTGACCTTCCAAGAGACCCAGTACTTC CASSLTFQETQYF
few 14 TRBJ1-5 TRBV6-6 TRBD1 TGTGCCAGCAGTCCCCAGGGGGTTAGTCAGCCCCAGCATTTT CASSPQGVSQPQHF
few 13 TRBJ1-5 TRBV7-2 NA TGTGCCAGCAGCTTAGATAACGGTCAGCCCCAGCATTTT CASSLDNGQPQHF
many 16 TRBJ2-2 TRBV30 NA TGTGCCTGGAGGGCCGCGGGACGCGCTCACACCGGGGAGCTGTTTTTT CAWRAAGRAHTGELFF
few 13 TRBJ2-1 TRBV20-1 NA TGCAGTGCTAGGCCTCGCCGGGACCCCCCGGAGTTCTTC CSARPRRDPPEFF
many 15 TRBJ1-5 TRBV4-3 NA TGCGCCAGCAGCCAAGATAGTCAGGGGAACCAGCCCCAGCATTTT CASSQDSQGNQPQHF
many 13 TRBJ1-1 TRBV28 TRBD1 TGTGCCAGCAGTTCGCCCACAGGGGATGGGGCTTTCTTT CASSSPTGDGAFF